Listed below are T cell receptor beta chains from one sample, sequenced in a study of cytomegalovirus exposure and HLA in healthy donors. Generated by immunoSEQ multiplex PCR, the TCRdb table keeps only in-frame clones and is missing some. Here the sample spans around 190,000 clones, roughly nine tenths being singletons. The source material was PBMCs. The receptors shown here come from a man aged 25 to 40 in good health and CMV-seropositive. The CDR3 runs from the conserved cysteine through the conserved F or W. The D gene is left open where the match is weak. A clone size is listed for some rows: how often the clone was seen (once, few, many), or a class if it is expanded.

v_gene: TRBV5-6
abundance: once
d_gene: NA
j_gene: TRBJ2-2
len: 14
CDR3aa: CASSLVGVPGELFF
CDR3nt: TGTGCCAGCAGCTTGGTAGGGGTCCCCGGGGAGCTGTTTTTT

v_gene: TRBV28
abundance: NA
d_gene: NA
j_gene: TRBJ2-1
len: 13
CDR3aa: CASSTSTSNEQFF
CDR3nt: NA

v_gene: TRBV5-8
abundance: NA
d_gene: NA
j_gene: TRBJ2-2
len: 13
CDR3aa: CASSLRGAGELFF
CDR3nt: TGTGCCAGCAGCTTAAGGGGGGCCGGGGAGCTGTTTTTT

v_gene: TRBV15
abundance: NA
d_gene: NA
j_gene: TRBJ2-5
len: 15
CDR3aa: CATSSLTTPELGQYF
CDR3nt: TGTGCCACCAGCAGCCTGACGACCCCGGAATTGGGCCAGTACTTC

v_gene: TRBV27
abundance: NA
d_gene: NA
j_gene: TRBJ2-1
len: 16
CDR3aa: CASSYTRGVSYNEQFF
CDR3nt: TGTGCCAGCAGCTACACCAGGGGGGTCTCCTACAATGAGCAGTTCTTC

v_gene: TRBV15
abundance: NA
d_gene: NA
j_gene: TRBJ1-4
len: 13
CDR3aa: CATSRGTGEKLFF
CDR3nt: TGTGCCACCAGCAGGGGGACTGGTGAAAAACTGTTTTTT

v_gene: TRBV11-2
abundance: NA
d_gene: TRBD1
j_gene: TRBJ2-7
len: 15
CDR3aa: CASSVAGQGYDEQYF
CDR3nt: TGTGCCAGCAGCGTAGCGGGACAGGGGTACGACGAGCAGTACTTC

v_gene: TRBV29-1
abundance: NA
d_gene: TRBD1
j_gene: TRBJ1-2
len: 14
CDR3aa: CSVEGQGPGDGYTF
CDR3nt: TGCAGCGTTGAAGGACAGGGCCCCGGAGACGGCTACACCTTC

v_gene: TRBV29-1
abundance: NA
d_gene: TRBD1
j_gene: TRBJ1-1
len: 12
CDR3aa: CSVETGDTEAFF
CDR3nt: TGCAGCGTCGAGACAGGGGACACTGAAGCTTTCTTT

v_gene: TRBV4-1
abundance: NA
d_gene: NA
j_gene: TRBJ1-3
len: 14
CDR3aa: CASSQDRALNTIYF
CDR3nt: TGCGCCAGCAGCCAAGACAGGGCCCTAAACACCATATATTTT

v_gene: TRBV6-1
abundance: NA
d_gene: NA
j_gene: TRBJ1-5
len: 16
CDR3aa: CASSEPAAYSNQPQHF
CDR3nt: TGTGCCAGCAGTGAACCGGCAGCGTATAGCAATCAGCCCCAGCATTTT

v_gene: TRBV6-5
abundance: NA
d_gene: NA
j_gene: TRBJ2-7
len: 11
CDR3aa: CASSMNYEQYF
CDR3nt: TGTGCCAGCAGTATGAACTACGAGCAGTACTTC

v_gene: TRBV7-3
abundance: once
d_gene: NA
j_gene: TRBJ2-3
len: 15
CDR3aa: CASSLSLTWGDTQYF
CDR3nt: TGTGCCAGCAGCTTAAGCCTAACTTGGGGGGATACGCAGTATTTT

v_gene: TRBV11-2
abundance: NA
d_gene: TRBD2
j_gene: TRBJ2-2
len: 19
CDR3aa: CASSPRWLAGSANTGELFF
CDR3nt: TGTGCCAGCAGTCCCCGGTGGCTAGCGGGGTCTGCGAACACCGGGGAGCTGTTTTTT

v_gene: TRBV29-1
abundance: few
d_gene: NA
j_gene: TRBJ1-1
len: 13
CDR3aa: CSGKTGMNTEAFF
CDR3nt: TGCAGCGGGAAGACAGGTATGAACACTGAAGCTTTCTTT

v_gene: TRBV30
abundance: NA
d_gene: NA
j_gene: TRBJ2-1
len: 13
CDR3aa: CAWRGVLLGEQFF
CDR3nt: TGTGCCTGGAGGGGGGTACTCTTGGGTGAGCAGTTCTTC

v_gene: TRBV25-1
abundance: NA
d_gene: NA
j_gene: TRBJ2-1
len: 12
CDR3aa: CASSYTDNEQFF
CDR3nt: TGTGCCAGCTCCTACACGGACAATGAGCAGTTCTTC

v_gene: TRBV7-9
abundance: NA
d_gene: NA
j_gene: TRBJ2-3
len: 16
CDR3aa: CASSRRGQGPVHTQYF
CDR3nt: TGTGCCAGCAGCCGTCGGGGGCAGGGGCCTGTGCATACGCAGTATTTT

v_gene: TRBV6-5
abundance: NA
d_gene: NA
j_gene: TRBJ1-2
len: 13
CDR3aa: CASSLGSNYGYTF
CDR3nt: TGTGCCAGCAGTCTCGGGTCTAACTATGGCTACACCTTC

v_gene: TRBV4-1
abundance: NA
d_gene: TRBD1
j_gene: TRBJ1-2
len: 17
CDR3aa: CASSQETTSTGWYGYTF
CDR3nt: TGCGCCAGCAGCCAAGAAACCACTTCGACAGGGTGGTATGGCTACACCTTC

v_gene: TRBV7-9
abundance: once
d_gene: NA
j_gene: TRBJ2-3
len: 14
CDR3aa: CASSLVGQEDTQYF
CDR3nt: TGTGCCAGCAGCTTAGTGGGGCAGGAAGATACGCAGTATTTT

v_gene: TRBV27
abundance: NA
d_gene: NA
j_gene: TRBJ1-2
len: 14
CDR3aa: CASSLGWLGYGYTF
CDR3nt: TGTGCCAGCAGTTTAGGGTGGTTAGGCTATGGCTACACCTTC

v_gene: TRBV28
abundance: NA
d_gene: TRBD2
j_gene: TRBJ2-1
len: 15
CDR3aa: CASSSLAASYNEQFF
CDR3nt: TGTGCCAGCAGTTCCCTAGCGGCCTCTTACAATGAGCAGTTCTTC

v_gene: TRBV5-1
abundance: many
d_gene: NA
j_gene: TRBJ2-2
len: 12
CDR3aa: CASSLVGGELFF
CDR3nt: TGCGCCAGCAGCTTGGTAGGCGGGGAGCTGTTTTTT

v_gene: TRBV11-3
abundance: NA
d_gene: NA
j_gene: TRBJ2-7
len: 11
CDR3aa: CASSLVSEQYF
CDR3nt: TGTGCCAGCAGCTTAGTAAGCGAGCAGTACTTC

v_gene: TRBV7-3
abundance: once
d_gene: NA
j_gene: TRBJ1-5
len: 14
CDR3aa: CASRGENSNQPQHF
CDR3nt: TGTGCCAGCAGAGGAGAGAATAGCAATCAGCCCCAGCATTTT

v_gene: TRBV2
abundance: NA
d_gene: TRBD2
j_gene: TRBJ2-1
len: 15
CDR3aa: CASSEMRGSGNEQFF
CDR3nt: TGTGCCAGCAGTGAAATGCGCGGGAGTGGAAATGAGCAGTTCTTC

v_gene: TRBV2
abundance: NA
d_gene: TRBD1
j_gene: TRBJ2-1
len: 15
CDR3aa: CASSLDRGPYNEQFF
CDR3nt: TGTGCCAGCAGTCTGGACAGGGGACCTTACAATGAGCAGTTCTTC

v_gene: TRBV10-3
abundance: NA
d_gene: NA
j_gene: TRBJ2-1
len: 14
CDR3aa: CAISEVSSYNEQFF
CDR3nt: TGTGCCATCAGTGAAGTGAGCTCCTACAATGAGCAGTTCTTC

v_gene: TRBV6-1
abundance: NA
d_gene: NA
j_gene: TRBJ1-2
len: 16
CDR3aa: CASSEHGGRGGYGYTF
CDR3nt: TGTGCCAGCAGTGAACACGGGGGTAGGGGGGGATATGGCTACACCTTC